A single sample is the source of the 30 T cell receptor beta chains below, sequenced in a study of regulatory T cells in long-lasting Graves disease (dated by TCRdb to 2020 to 2023). Receptor amplification or capture employed multiplex PCR. Instrument on record: Illumina HiSeq 4000. To build TCR beta libraries, CDR3 regions were amplified by Arm-PCR using iRepertoire HTBI primers. TCRdb's own reprocessing of the public reads used fastp at Q25 and MiXCR and kept productive beta chains. Identical CDR3 protein sequences are pooled into one entry, listed with their most common genes and DNA. The sample table records roughly 530,000 distinct CDR3 sequences; 15% to 20% of these occur just once. The ten most abundant clones make up around 25% of the sample. The meaning of the sample's time point label: newly diagnosed GD, antithyroid drugs for less than 3 months. For both TCR sequencing and RNA sequencing, RNA was extracted from PBMCs using TRIzol.

The data also belong to a second study, concerning T cells in Graves' hyperthyroidism and ophthalmopathy.

Sequences were derived from peripheral blood mononuclear cells (PBMCs), sampled at new diagnosis, from a patient treated with antithyroid drugs. Receptor source: a middle-aged woman with Graves disease. Donor details come from another sample of the same person, matched by shared clones.

This clonotype has a handful of counts. The chain employs TRBV7-6 and TRBJ2-3; no reliable D call. The CDR3 length is 13 residues. The V and J ends lost 7 bases and 4 bases respectively, with 12 bases between them. Germline assignment: CDR1 SGHVS and CDR2 FNYEAQ. The CDR3 loop reads CASTPLLADTQYF. As DNA, the CDR3 is TGTGCCAGCACTCCGCTACTCGCAGATACGCAGTATTTT.

The V gene is TRBV5-6, the J gene TRBJ2-4, with a possible D match to TRBD1 (6 bases). V dropped 6 bases and J dropped 5 bases, with 12 bases sitting between them. The CDR3 totals 13 residues. Germline lookup yields CDR1 SGHDT and CDR2 YYEEEE. The CDR3: CASNSGEQNIQYF. For the CDR3, the DNA is TGTGCCAGCAACTCAGGGGAGCAAAACATTCAGTACTTC.

In this sample, this clonotype turned up many times. This chain joins TRBV3-1 and TRBJ2-1; D perhaps matches TRBD2 (7 bases). CDR1 and CDR2 (germline): LGHDT, YNNKEL (reference sequence). The CDR3 spans 11 residues. V lost 8 bases to trimming and J lost 8 bases, with 10 bases between them. The CDR3 here is CASAGAYEQFF. CDR3 in DNA: TGTGCCAGCGCGGGGGCGTATGAGCAGTTCTTC.

This clonotype has just a few counts. V and J are TRBV7-9 and TRBJ1-6, with 8 bases fitting TRBD1. The CDR3 runs to 16 residues. Trimming cost V 4 bases and J 10 bases; bases outside gene matches: 12. CDR1 and CDR2 (germline): SEHNR, FQNEAQ (reference sequence). CDR3 residues: CASSSGAGGVISPLHF. For the CDR3, the DNA is TGTGCCAGCAGCTCGGGTGCAGGGGGCGTAATCTCACCCCTCCACTTT.

This sequence joins TRBV20-1 and TRBJ1-6; possible D gene TRBD1, 5 bases. The germline V gene has CDR1 DFQATT and CDR2 SNEGSKA (reference sequence). The length of the CDR3 is 14 residues. Trimming stripped 2 bases from V and 7 bases from J, with 12 bases between. CDR3 region: CSARRDFPNSPLHF. CDR3 bases: TGCAGTGCTAGAAGGGACTTTCCGAATTCACCCCTCCACTTT.

Concerning this clonotype itself: A far larger clone is one nucleotide away, so this likely arose from a read error. The chain carries TRBV24-1 and TRBJ2-4; D is tentatively TRBD1 or TRBD2 (5 bases each). This CDR3 is built from 16 residues. The germline gives CDR1 KGHDR, CDR2 SFDVKD. Trimming shortened V by 9 bases and J by 13 bases, and 30 bases separated the two germline ends. The CDR3, as DNA: TGTGCCACCGGGGACCTAGAGGGCGGCTCCTACAATGAGCAGTACTTC. Protein product: CATGDLEGGSYNEQYF.

This clonotype has ten or more counts. The rearrangement uses TRBV3-1 and TRBJ2-1, with 8 bases identical to TRBD2. Germline CDR1 and CDR2: LGHDT and YNNKEL (reference sequence). The V segment lost 4 bases and the J segment 8 bases; nucleotides outside the gene matches: 4. The CDR3 has 13 amino acids. The DNA for the CDR3 is TGTGCCAGCAGCCCCGGGGGGGGCGATGAGCAGTTCTTC. Encoded protein: CASSPGGGDEQFF.

This clonotype showed up many times. In DNA form, the CDR3 reads TGTGCCAGCAGTTTTGGGCCGGGGGAGGGCTATGGCTACACCTTC. Translated, it gives CASSFGPGEGYGYTF. The V call is TRBV27, the J call TRBJ1-2; the D gene is possibly TRBD1 (5 bases). Trimming cost V 3 bases and J 4 bases, with 15 bases left between them. CDR3 length: 15 amino acids. Looked up from germline, CDR1 is MNHEY and CDR2 is SMNVEV (reference sequence).

This clonotype occurred many times. This chain connects TRBV11-3 to TRBJ2-3, with TRBD1 as a possible D gene (6 bases). Germline assignment: CDR1 SGHNT and CDR2 YENEEA. With 4 bases removed from V and 3 bases from J, the gap between germline ends came to 14 bases. The CDR3 spans 15 residues. CDR3: CASSSTGSGTDTQYF. The CDR3 bases are TGTGCCAGCAGCTCGACAGGTTCTGGGACAGATACGCAGTATTTT.

V is TRBV27 and J is TRBJ1-6; TRBD1 is a possible D gene (5 bases). The CDR3 has 14 residues. V was clipped by 3 bases and J by 10 bases, with 13 bases between them. Germline V gene sequence: CDR1 MNHEY, CDR2 SMNVEV (reference sequence). The CDR3 DNA reads as TGTGCCAGCAGTTTTCGAGGGGAGCGATCACCCCTCCACTTT. Amino acid sequence: CASSFRGERSPLHF.

This clonotype was seen only a few times. The CDR3 sequence is CASSQDDPARWNTEAFF. CDR3 DNA: TGCGCCAGCAGCCAAGACGATCCAGCGCGGTGGAACACTGAAGCTTTCTTT. The V and J genes are TRBV4-1 and TRBJ1-1; no firm D call. Germline-derived CDR1 and CDR2 are MGHRA and YSYEKL. Between the trimmed V and J ends, which lost 0 bases and 1 base, there was a span of 15 bases. The CDR3 is 17 amino acids.

The sample holds many counts of this clonotype. V is TRBV12-3 or TRBV12-4 and J is TRBJ1-2; D unresolved. The CDR3 has 12 amino acids. V lost 6 bases and J 5 bases, leaving 10 bases between the germline ends. The DNA for the CDR3 is TGTGCCAGCAGCTTGCGGGCTTATGGCTACACCTTC. Residues: CASSLRAYGYTF.

In this sample, this clonotype turned up a few times. The chain couples TRBV7-2 to TRBJ1-2; the match to TRBD1 covers 8 bases. Germline values: CDR1 SGHTA, CDR2 FQGNSA. The CDR3 contains 17 residues. V shed 7 bases and J 3 bases; nucleotides not matched to a gene: 16. CDR3 sequence reads: CASNLNQGANPDYGYTF. As DNA, the CDR3 is TGTGCCAGCAACCTCAATCAGGGGGCGAATCCTGACTATGGCTACACCTTC.

With regard to this clonotype: A read error may be the cause here, since a much bigger clone is one base away. The rearrangement joins TRBV20-1 to TRBJ1-5; D perhaps matches TRBD1 (5 bases). The CDR3 is 15 amino acids. The germline V gene encodes CDR1 DFQATT and CDR2 SNEGSKA (reference sequence). The CDR3 bases are TGCAGTGCCAACCCGGGGGGGAACAGCAATCGGCCCCAGCATTTT. As protein: CSANPGGNSNRPQHF.

By share of the sample, this clonotype is medium-sized. The V call is TRBV7-9, the J call TRBJ2-2; possible D gene TRBD2, 6 bases. Germline CDR1 SEHNR, CDR2 FQNEAQ (reference sequence). V was shortened by 8 bases and J by 5 bases, with 12 bases between the two germline ends. The CDR3 is 13 amino acids. CDR3 loop: CASGASETGELFF. For the CDR3, the DNA is TGTGCCAGCGGGGCTAGCGAGACCGGGGAGCTGTTTTTT. The whole variable domain, remainder taken from reference TRBV7-9 and TRBJ2-2, is DTGVSQNPRHKITKRGQNVTFRCDPISEHNRLYWYRQTLGQGPEFLTYFQNEAQLEKSRLLSDRFSAERPKGSFSTLEIQRTEQGDSAMYLCASGASETGELFFGEGSRLTVL.

Many counts were recorded for this clonotype. This chain uses TRBV12-3 or TRBV12-4 with TRBJ1-1, with a possible D match to TRBD1 (6 bases). Trimming pared 10 bases from V and 10 bases from J, leaving 19 bases between. The CDR3 extends over 12 amino acids. The CDR3 loop reads CATEGGGSAAFF. CDR3 nucleotide sequence: TGTGCCACCGAGGGGGGGGGATCGGCAGCTTTCTTT.

The chain joins TRBV12-5 to TRBJ2-7; no clear D gene. Trimming left V 0 bases short and J 3 bases short, with 0 bases between. Germline CDR1 is LGHNT and CDR2 is FRNRAP. The CDR3 length is 11 residues. The CDR3 coding sequence is TGTGCTAGTGGTTTGGTCTACGAGCAGTACTTC. Its protein product is CASGLVYEQYF.

J is TRBJ2-1 and V is TRBV19, with D tentatively TRBD2 (6 bases). Germline CDR1 reads LNHDA; CDR2 reads SQIVND (reference sequence). Trimming removed 3 bases from V and 4 bases from J, with 10 bases in between. This CDR3 comprises 14 residues. The CDR3 sequence is CASSIGGGYNEQFF. CDR3 nucleotide sequence: TGTGCCAGTAGTATTGGAGGAGGGTACAATGAGCAGTTCTTC.

This clonotype was detected ten times or more. Germline and junction disagree at one end, which may indicate a read error. The chain carries TRBV20-1 and TRBJ2-1, with 10 nucleotides matching TRBD2. CDR3 length equals 16 residues. Germline loops: CDR1 DFQATT, CDR2 SNEGSKA (reference sequence). CDR3 DNA: TGCAGTGCTGGAGATCAAGCGGGGGGGCGCGACAATGAGCAGTTCTTC. It translates to CSAGDQAGGRDNEQFF.

This clonotype has a count of ten or more. The chain combines TRBV30 with TRBJ1-3; D is uncertain. The germline gives CDR1 GTSNPN, CDR2 SVGIG (reference sequence). There are 13 residues in the CDR3. V was cut by 4 bases and J by 3 bases, with 10 bases left in between. CDR3 sequence reads: CAWTRELGNTIYF. The CDR3 DNA reads TGTGCCTGGACGAGGGAGCTTGGAAACACCATATATTTT.

This sequence joins TRBV10-3 and TRBJ2-7, with D possibly being TRBD1 or TRBD2 (5 bases each). The CDR3 has 13 residues. Germline assignment: CDR1 ENHRY and CDR2 SYGVKD. V lost 1 base and J lost 7, with 11 bases in between. The CDR3 region is CAISEWDRLEQYF. The CDR3 region has the DNA TGTGCCATCAGTGAGTGGGACCGACTTGAGCAGTACTTC.

This clonotype appeared many times. The gene calls are TRBV27 and TRBJ2-2; D may be TRBD2 (6 bases). CDR3 length: 13 amino acids. The V and J ends lost 8 bases and 1 base respectively, with 8 bases between them. Germline V gene data show CDR1 as MNHEY and CDR2 as SMNVEV (reference sequence). CDR3 sequence: CASGGLNTGELFF. The CDR3 DNA follows: TGTGCCAGCGGGGGGTTGAACACCGGGGAGCTGTTTTTT.

This clonotype was counted between two and nine times. A much larger clone lies one base from this, so it may be a read error. The chain joins TRBV2 to TRBJ1-5; D not certain. V lost 6 bases and J lost 6, with 9 bases in between. The CDR3 runs 12 residues. Germline values: CDR1 SNHLY, CDR2 FYNNEI. The CDR3 spells CASRREVQPQHF. CDR3 coding DNA: TGTGCCAGCAGGAGGGAGGTTCAGCCCCAGCATTTT.

A note on this clonotype: An end of the junction does not agree with germline; a read error may underlie this. The J gene is TRBJ1-6, the V gene TRBV18; maybe TRBD1 (5 bases). This CDR3 has 16 residues. Germline CDR1 is KGHSH and CDR2 is LQKENI. The CDR3 DNA follows: TGTGCCGGCTCAACTGCCCCGGGACGGAGTAATTCACCCCTCCACTTT. Protein: CAGSTAPGRSNSPLHF. Full variable domain (rest looked up from reference TRBV18 and TRBJ1-6): NAGVMQNPRHLVRRRGQEARLRCSPMKGHSHVYWYRQLPEEGLKFMVYLQKENIIDESGMPKERFSAEFPKEGPSILRIQQVVRGDSAAYFCAGSTAPGRSNSPLHFGNGTRLTVT.

The gene calls are TRBV14 and TRBJ1-2; 8 nucleotides match TRBD1. The CDR3 length is 14 residues. The junction had 5 bases not matched to a gene; V was cut back by 4 bases and J by 4 bases. CDR1 and CDR2 (germline): SGHDN, FVKESK. The CDR3 coding sequence is TGTGCCAGCAGCCCTCCCGGGACAGGCTATGGCTACACCTTC. It codes for CASSPPGTGYGYTF. The full variable domain, completed using reference TRBV14 and TRBJ1-2, is EAGVTQFPSHSVIEKGQTVTLRCDPISGHDNLYWYRRVMGKEIKFLLHFVKESKQDESGMPNNRFLAERTGGTYSTLKVQPAELEDSGVYFCASSPPGTGYGYTFGSGTRLTVV.

This chain uses TRBV6-1 with TRBJ2-7, with unresolved D. The CDR3 has 12 residues. V was cut by 4 bases and J by 2 bases, with 6 bases left in between. Germline V gives CDR1 MNHNS, CDR2 SASEGT. CDR3 residues: CASSARTYEQYF. CDR3 bases: TGTGCCAGCAGTGCGCGTACCTACGAGCAGTACTTC.

The chain couples TRBV7-9 to TRBJ2-5, with D possibly being TRBD1 (6 bases). From germline, CDR1 is SEHNR and CDR2 FQNEAQ (reference sequence). CDR3 length equals 14 residues. V was pared by 5 bases and J by 0 bases, with 10 bases between. The CDR3 DNA is TGTGCCAGCAGCCGACAGGTGTACCAAGAGACCCAGTACTTC. Its protein product is CASSRQVYQETQYF.

This clonotype came up a few times. The rearrangement uses TRBV29-1 and TRBJ2-7; 7 bases agree with TRBD1. From germline, CDR1 is SQVTM and CDR2 ANQGSEA. The CDR3 is 15 amino acids. Trimming at V came to 2 bases and at J to 0 bases, leaving 7 bases not matched to a gene. Here the CDR3 reads CSVEIQDRSSYEQYF. The CDR3 DNA follows: TGCAGCGTTGAAATTCAGGACAGGAGCTCCTACGAGCAGTACTTC.

This clonotype was detected a few times. The DNA for the CDR3 is TGTGCCAGCAGCTTAGTTGAAAGGGGAATCGAGCAGTACTTC. Its protein is CASSLVERGIEQYF. The rearrangement uses TRBV7-2 and TRBJ2-7; D may be TRBD1 (5 bases). The CDR3 is made up of 14 amino acids. The germline gives CDR1 SGHTA, CDR2 FQGNSA. V dropped 1 base and J dropped 6 bases, with 13 bases sitting between them.

The CDR3 here is CASSGFGERTQYF. The CDR3 DNA follows: TGTGCCAGCAGTGGATTTGGAGAGCGTACGCAGTATTTT. V and J are TRBV25-1 and TRBJ2-3; D gene uncertain. The CDR3 spans 13 residues. V lost 4 bases and J 8 bases, leaving 13 bases between the germline ends. Germline lookup yields CDR1 MGHDK and CDR2 SYGVNS.